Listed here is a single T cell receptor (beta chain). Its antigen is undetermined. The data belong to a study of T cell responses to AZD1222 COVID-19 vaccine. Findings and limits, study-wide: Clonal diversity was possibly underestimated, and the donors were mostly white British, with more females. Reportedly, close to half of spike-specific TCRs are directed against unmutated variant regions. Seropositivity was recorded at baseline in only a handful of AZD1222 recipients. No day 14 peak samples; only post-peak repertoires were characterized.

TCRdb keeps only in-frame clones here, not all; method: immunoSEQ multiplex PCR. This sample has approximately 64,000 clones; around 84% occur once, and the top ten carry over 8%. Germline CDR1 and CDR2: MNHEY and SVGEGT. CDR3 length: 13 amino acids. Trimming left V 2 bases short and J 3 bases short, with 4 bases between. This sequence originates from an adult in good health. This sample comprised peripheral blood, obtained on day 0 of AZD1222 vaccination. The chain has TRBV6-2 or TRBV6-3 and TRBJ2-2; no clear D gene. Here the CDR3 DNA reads TGTGCCAGCAGTTACGAAGACACCGGGGAGCTGTTTTTT. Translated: CASSYEDTGELFF.